This TCR beta chain is drawn from a study of cytomegalovirus exposure and HLA in healthy donors. Whole-study results and caveats: Earlier analysis yielded a pattern in which most TCR beta V segments were productive about 87% or about 30% of the time. A later analysis showed TCR association rates differing by HLA locus, peaking at DRB1 and lowest at HLA-C. Links to common viral pathogens appeared, in a later analysis, for several of the most significant clusters.

This clone was found a few times. As yet, its antigen is unknown. The CDR3 extends over 17 amino acids. Per germline, CDR1 GTSNPN and CDR2 SVGIG (reference sequence). Trimming removed 0 bases at V and 0 bases at J, with 18 bases between. Use of 60 Vbeta and 13 Jbeta primers characterized the PCR. TCRdb keeps only in-frame clones here, not all; method: immunoSEQ multiplex PCR. The sample includes some 200,000 clones, about 90% of them seen just once. Healthy bone marrow donors formed the donor group. This chain uses TRBV30 with TRBJ2-7; the D gene is possibly TRBD1 (5 bases). Material: PBMCs. The clonotype comes from a girl under three years old in good health and CMV-seronegative. CDR3 coding DNA: TGTGCCTGGAGTGTAGGCCAGGGAAGGGTAAGCTCCTACGAGCAGTACTTC. It specifies CAWSVGQGRVSSYEQYF. Full variable domain (rest looked up from reference TRBV30 and TRBJ2-7): SQTIHQWPATLVQPVGSPLSLECTVEGTSNPNLYWYRQAAGRGLQLLFYSVGIGQISSEVPQNLSASRPQDRQFILSSKKLLLSDSGFYLCAWSVGQGRVSSYEQYFGPGTRLTVT.